The 5 T cell receptor beta chains reported below all come from one sample, sequenced in a study of STAT5B mutations in CD4+ large granular lymphocyte leukemia. Sequenced by immunoSEQ multiplex PCR; TCRdb stores in-frame clones only, minus some. Of about 48,000 clones in the sample, around 70% were seen once. The sample taken for sequencing was CD4+ T cells from blood buffy coats. These receptors came from a human donor in good health.

V usage is TRBV23-1 and J usage is TRBJ2-7, with unresolved D. TRBV23-1 is annotated as an ORF whose role is uncertain. Trimming removed 4 bases from V and 0 bases from J, with 7 bases in between. The CDR3 covers 13 residues. The CDR3 reads CASSLGISYEQYV. In DNA form, the CDR3 reads TGCGCCAGCAGTCTGGGGATCTCCTACGAGCAGTACGTC.

The chain joins TRBV7-2 to TRBJ2-2, with a weak D call TRBD2 (6 bases). CDR3 length: 12 residues. The ends were cut back, 6 bases at V and 7 bases at J, with 9 bases in the middle. Germline CDR1 and CDR2: SGHTA and FQGNSA. CDR3 bases: TGTGCCAGCAGTTGGGGAGGCGGGGAGCTGTTTTTT. Translating gives CASSWGGGELFF.

The V call is TRBV4-1, the J call TRBJ2-5; D unresolved. The V gene lost 1 base and the J gene lost 5 bases, with 8 bases spanning the gap. This CDR3 contains 13 residues. The germline gives CDR1 MGHRA, CDR2 YSYEKL. The CDR3 is CASSQAGVETQYF. In nucleotides, the CDR3 is TGCGCCAGCAGCCAAGCGGGTGTGGAGACCCAGTACTTC.

The rearrangement links TRBV5-1 to TRBJ2-1; possible D gene TRBD2, 6 bases. Germline loops: CDR1 SGHRS, CDR2 YFSETQ. The V gene lost 0 bases and the J gene lost 11 bases, with 15 bases spanning the gap. The CDR3 sequence is 14 residues long. Written as DNA, the CDR3 is TGCGCCAGCAGCTTGGCGGAGGGAACCATGAAGCAGTTCTTC. Translated, it gives CASSLAEGTMKQFF.

V gene TRBV9 combines with J gene TRBJ2-1; 15 bases match TRBD2. Germline V lookup: CDR1 SGDLS, CDR2 YYNGEE. This CDR3 comprises 17 residues. Losses at the gene ends were 3 bases for V and 9 bases for J; bases not matched to a gene: 10. Written as DNA, the CDR3 is TGTGCCAGCAGCGGGCCGCTACCGGGACTAGCGGGGGGTGAGCAGTTCTTC. Residues: CASSGPLPGLAGGEQFF.